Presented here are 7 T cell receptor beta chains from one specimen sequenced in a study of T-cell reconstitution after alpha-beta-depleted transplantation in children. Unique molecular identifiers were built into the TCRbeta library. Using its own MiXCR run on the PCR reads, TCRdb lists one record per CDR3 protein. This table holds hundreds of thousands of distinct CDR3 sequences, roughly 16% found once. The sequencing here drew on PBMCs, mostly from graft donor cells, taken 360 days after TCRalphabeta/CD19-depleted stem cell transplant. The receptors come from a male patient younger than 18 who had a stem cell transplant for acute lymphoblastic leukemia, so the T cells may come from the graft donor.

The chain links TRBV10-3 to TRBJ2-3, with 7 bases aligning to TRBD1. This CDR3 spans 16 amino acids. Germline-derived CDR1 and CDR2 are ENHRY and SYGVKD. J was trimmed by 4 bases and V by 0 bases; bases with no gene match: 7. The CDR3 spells CAISESRGRNPDTQYF. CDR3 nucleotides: TGTGCCATCAGTGAGTCAAGGGGGCGTAATCCAGATACGCAGTATTTT.

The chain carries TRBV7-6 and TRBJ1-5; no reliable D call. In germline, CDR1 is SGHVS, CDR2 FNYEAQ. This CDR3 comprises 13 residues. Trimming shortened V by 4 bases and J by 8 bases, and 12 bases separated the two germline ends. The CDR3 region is CASSSGLTKPQHF. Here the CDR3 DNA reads TGTGCCAGCAGCTCCGGACTTACAAAGCCCCAGCATTTT.

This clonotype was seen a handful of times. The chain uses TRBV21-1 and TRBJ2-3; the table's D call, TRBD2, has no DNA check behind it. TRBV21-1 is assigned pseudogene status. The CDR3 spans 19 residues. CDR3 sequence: CASSKEGGREGRGTDTQYF. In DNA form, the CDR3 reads TGTGCCAGCAGCAAAGAAGGCGGGCGGGAGGGCCGTGGCACAGATACGCAGTATTTT.

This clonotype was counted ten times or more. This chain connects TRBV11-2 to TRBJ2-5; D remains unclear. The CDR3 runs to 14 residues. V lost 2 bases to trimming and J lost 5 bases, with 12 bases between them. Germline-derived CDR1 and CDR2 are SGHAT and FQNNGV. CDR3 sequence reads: CASSLIVSSETQYF. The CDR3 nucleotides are TGTGCCAGCAGCTTAATTGTCAGCTCGGAGACCCAGTACTTC.

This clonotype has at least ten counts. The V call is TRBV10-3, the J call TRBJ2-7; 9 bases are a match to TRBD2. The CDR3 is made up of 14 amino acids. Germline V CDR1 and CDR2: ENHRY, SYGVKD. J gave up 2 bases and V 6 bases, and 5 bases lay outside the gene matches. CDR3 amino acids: CAIRASGATYEQYF. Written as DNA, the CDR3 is TGTGCCATCAGAGCTAGCGGGGCGACCTACGAGCAGTACTTC.

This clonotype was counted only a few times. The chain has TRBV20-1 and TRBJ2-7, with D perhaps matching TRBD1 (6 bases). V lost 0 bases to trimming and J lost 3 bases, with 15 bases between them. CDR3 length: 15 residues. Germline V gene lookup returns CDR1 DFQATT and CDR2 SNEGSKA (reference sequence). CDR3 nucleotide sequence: TGCAGTGCTAGAGATTCTGCGGACAGAAGCTACGAGCAGTACTTC. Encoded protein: CSARDSADRSYEQYF.

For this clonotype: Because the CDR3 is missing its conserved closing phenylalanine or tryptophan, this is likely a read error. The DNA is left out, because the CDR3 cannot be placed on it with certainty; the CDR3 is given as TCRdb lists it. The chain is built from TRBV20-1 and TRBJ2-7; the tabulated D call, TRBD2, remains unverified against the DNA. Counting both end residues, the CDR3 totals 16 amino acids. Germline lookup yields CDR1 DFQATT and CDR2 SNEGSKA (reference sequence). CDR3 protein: CSARDPGTSGSLRAHL.